This T cell receptor beta chain was captured by sequencing in a study of CD8 T cells in ankylosing spondylitis. This clonotype was detected ten times or more. The antigen is undetermined. Trimming cost V 6 bases and J 0 bases; bases outside gene matches: 4. The length of the CDR3 is 14 residues. The V gene's germline CDR1 is MDHEN and CDR2 SYDVKM. Study observations and caveats: There was a TCR beta motif, made of fewer than 10 highly homologous variants, that appeared characteristic of ankylosing spondylitis blood. Prior work had noted some motif variants in reactive arthritis blood and synovial fluid. Reportedly, significant enrichment of disease-linked clones occurred in matched ankylosing spondylitis synovial fluid.

Libraries of TCR beta came from quantitative 5'-RACE with molecular barcodes. TCRdb redid the calling of the 5' RACE reads with MiXCR, one entry per CDR3 protein. Of approximately 240,000 distinct CDR3 sequences in the sample, roughly 25% were seen once. Sequenced: blood, either unsorted or a sorted T cell fraction (not recorded which). The clonotype was recovered from a male donor with ankylosing spondylitis or in good health (not recorded which). The chain uses TRBV28 and TRBJ1-1; 7 nucleotides match TRBD1. The CDR3 here is CASRRGPMNTEAFF. The CDR3 DNA follows: TGTGCCAGCAGGAGGGGGCCCATGAACACTGAAGCTTTCTTT.